The clone carrying this T cell receptor beta chain was recorded many times. What it recognizes is unknown. Read data end 3 residues before the CDR3 end; the end is taken from the germline J gene. The sample comes from a study of T cell clonality in common variable immunodeficiency. CDR1 SSHAT and CDR2 FNYEAQ come from the germline V gene (reference sequence). The CDR3 consists of 16 residues. V shed 1 base and J 8 bases; nucleotides not matched to a gene: 10. Data came from immunoSEQ multiplex PCR; TCRdb stores just in-frame clones and leaves some out. Recorded here are 15,000 to 20,000 clones, none singletons. Both groups were predominantly of Caucasian heritage. Whole-study results and caveats: Reportedly, TCR beta sequences from common variable immunodeficiency showed fewer deletions and N-nucleotide insertions. CVID subjects shared fewer TCRbeta clones than healthy controls did.

The sequence derives from a human donor with common variable immunodeficiency. The sequencing input was peripheral blood mononuclear cells. The rearrangement links TRBV7-7 to TRBJ2-1; 8 bases are a match to TRBD2. Incomplete CDR3 DNA: TGTGCCAGCAGCTTAGGATCCAGCGGGAGTACTGATGAG. It codes for CASSLGSSGSTDE. Given in full, the CDR3 is CASSLGSSGSTDEQFF. Full variable domain (missing parts from reference TRBV7-7 and TRBJ2-1): GAGVSQSPRYKVTKRGQDVTLRCDPISSHATLYWYQQALGQGPEFLTYFNYEAQPDKSGLPSDRFSAERPEGSISTLTIQRTEQRDSAMYRCASSLGSSGSTDEQFFGPGTRLTVL.